The 8 T cell receptor beta chains below come from one sample, sequenced in a study of T cells in Graves' hyperthyroidism and ophthalmopathy (dated by TCRdb to between 2018 and 2020). Library creation used multiplex PCR. The instrument given in TCRdb is Illumina HiSeq 2000. The TCR beta CDR3 regions were amplified from the RNA transcripts. The first round of RT-PCR for the TCR CDR3 was performed with the HTBI primer set and the Qiagen OneStep RT-PCR kit. TCRdb ran its own pipeline on the public reads, namely fastp trimming at Q25 and MiXCR clone calling, and kept in-frame beta chains. Duplicate CDR3 protein sequences are folded into a single record with the most common DNA and genes. The sample table shows around 490,000 distinct CDR3 sequences, and just under 20% are seen once. The biggest ten clones account for around 50% of the sample. Input material: blood. The source of these receptors is a man aged 40-49 years with Graves' ophthalmopathy.

This clonotype has just a few counts. The chain links TRBV10-2 to TRBJ1-2, with 7 bases lining up with TRBD1. The trim removed 6 bases at V and 3 bases at J, leaving 10 bases unmatched. Germline V gene lookup returns CDR1 WSHSY and CDR2 SAAADI. CDR3 length: 15 residues. The DNA for the CDR3 is TGCGCCAGCAGGGAACTGGACAGGTCGGACTATGGCTACACCTTC. As protein: CASRELDRSDYGYTF.

There are many counts of this clonotype. This chain links TRBV20-1 with TRBJ1-1, with D possibly matching TRBD1 (6 bases). This CDR3 is 15 amino acids long. Per the germline V gene, CDR1 is DFQATT and CDR2 is SNEGSKA (reference sequence). Trimming shortened V by 3 bases and J by 2 bases, and 16 bases separated the two germline ends. Here the CDR3 DNA reads TGCAGTGCTAGGGGCCCAACGGGGGCTAACACTGAAGCTTTCTTT. It translates to CSARGPTGANTEAFF.

This clonotype has more than one count but fewer than ten. V gene TRBV27 combines with J gene TRBJ2-7; perhaps TRBD1 as D (5 bases). V was pared by 3 bases and J by 4 bases, with 10 bases between. CDR1 and CDR2 (germline): MNHEY, SMNVEV (reference sequence). This CDR3 is built from 13 residues. The CDR3 loop reads CASSFDSRYEQYF. CDR3 nucleotides: TGTGCCAGCAGTTTCGACAGTCGTTACGAGCAGTACTTC.

In this sample, this clonotype turned up many times. V usage is TRBV4-1 and J usage is TRBJ2-2, with TRBD2 matching 12 bases. Unmatched junction bases numbered 1, after V lost 0 bases and J lost 5 bases. CDR3 size: 16 residues. The germline gives CDR1 MGHRA, CDR2 YSYEKL. The CDR3 bases are TGCGCCAGCAGCCAAGATCTAGCGGGAGGGACCGGGGAGCTGTTTTTT. Protein product: CASSQDLAGGTGELFF.

The table lists this clonotype with many counts. The chain's CDR3 is CASSLEGTQYF. CDR3 sequence (DNA): TGTGCCAGCAGCTTGGAAGGGACCCAGTACTTC. This chain joins TRBV11-2 and TRBJ2-5; D unresolved. With 3 bases removed from V and 7 bases from J, the gap between germline ends came to 6 bases. Germline loops: CDR1 SGHAT, CDR2 FQNNGV. The CDR3 runs to 11 residues. The full variable domain, in which reference TRBV11-2 and TRBJ2-5 provide the parts outside the CDR3, is EAGVAQSPRYKIIEKRQSVAFWCNPISGHATLYWYQQILGQGPKLLIQFQNNGVVDDSQLPKDRFSAERLKGVDSTLKIQPAKLEDSAVYLCASSLEGTQYFGPGTRLLVL.

The chain has TRBV3-1 and TRBJ1-2, with no clear D. V lost 1 base and J lost 0, with 9 bases in between. CDR1 and CDR2 (germline): LGHDT, YNNKEL (reference sequence). The length of the CDR3 is 15 residues. CDR3 sequence: CASSQVMTSNYGYTF. CDR3 nucleotides: TGTGCCAGCAGCCAAGTGATGACTTCTAACTATGGCTACACCTTC. The full variable domain, rest sourced from reference TRBV3-1 and TRBJ1-2, is DTAVSQTPKYLVTQMGNDKSIKCEQNLGHDTMYWYKQDSKKFLKIMFSYNNKELIINETVPNRFSPKSPDKAHLNLHINSLELGDSAVYFCASSQVMTSNYGYTFGSGTRLTVV.

This clonotype was recorded at least ten times. This CDR3 is CASSEAGNTGELFF. The DNA of the CDR3 is TGTGCCAGCAGTGAAGCGGGGAACACCGGGGAGCTGTTTTTT. The chain joins TRBV2 to TRBJ2-2; D gene unclear. This CDR3 has 14 residues. The germline gives CDR1 SNHLY, CDR2 FYNNEI. V lost 0 bases to trimming and J lost 1 base, with 3 bases between them.

This clonotype has more than one count but fewer than ten. The chain's CDR3 is CASSPDNYQETQYF. The CDR3 DNA reads as TGTGCCAGCTCACCGGACAACTATCAAGAGACCCAGTACTTC. The rearrangement uses TRBV18 and TRBJ2-5, with TRBD1 as a possible D gene (5 bases). Germline V CDR1 and CDR2: KGHSH, LQKENI. This CDR3 region has 14 residues. Trimming pared 3 bases from V and 2 bases from J, leaving 10 bases between.